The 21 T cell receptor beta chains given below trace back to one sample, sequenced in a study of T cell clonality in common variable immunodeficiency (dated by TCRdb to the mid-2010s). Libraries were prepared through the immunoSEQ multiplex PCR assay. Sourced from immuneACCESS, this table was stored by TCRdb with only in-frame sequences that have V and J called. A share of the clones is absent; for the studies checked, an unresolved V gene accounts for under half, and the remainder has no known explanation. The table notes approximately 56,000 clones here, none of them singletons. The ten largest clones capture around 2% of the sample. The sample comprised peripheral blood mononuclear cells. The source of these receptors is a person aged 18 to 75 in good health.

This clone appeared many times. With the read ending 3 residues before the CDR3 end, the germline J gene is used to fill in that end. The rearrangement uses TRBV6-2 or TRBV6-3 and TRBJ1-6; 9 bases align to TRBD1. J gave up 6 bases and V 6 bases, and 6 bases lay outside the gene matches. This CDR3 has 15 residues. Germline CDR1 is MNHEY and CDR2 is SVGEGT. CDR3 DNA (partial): TGTGCCAGCAGCCAGGACAGGGGAGCTAATTCACCC. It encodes CASSQDRGANSP. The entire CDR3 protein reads CASSQDRGANSPLHF.

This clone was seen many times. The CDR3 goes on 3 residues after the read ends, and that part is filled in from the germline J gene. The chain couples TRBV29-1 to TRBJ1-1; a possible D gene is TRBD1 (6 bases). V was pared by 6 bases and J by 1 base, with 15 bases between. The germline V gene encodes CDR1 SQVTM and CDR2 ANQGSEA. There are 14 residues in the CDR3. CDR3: CSVDDRRWNTEAFF. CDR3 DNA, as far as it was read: TGCAGCGTCGATGACAGGAGGTGGAACACTGAA.

This CDR3 is CASSISGTGGRKTQYF. The sequenced part of the CDR3 DNA is TGTGCCAGTAGTATATCCGGGACAGGGGGCAGAAAGACC. The chain employs TRBV19 and TRBJ2-5, with 12 bases matching TRBD1. The read ends 3 residues before the CDR3 terminus; that terminus is restored from the germline J gene. The junction had 7 bases not matched to a gene; V was cut back by 2 bases and J by 6 bases. The CDR3 is made up of 16 amino acids. The germline V gene has CDR1 LNHDA and CDR2 SQIVND (reference sequence). Complete variable domain (other parts from reference TRBV19 and TRBJ2-5): DGGITQSPKYLFRKEGQNVTLSCEQNLNHDAMYWYRQDPGQGLRLIYYSQIVNDFQKGDIAEGYSVSREKKESFPLTVTSAQKNPTAFYLCASSISGTGGRKTQYFGPGTRLLVL.

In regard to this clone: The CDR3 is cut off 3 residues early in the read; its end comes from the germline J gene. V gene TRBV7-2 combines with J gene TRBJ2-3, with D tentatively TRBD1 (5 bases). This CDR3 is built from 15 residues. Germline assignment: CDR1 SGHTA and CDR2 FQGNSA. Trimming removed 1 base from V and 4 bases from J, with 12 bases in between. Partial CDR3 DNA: TGTGCCAGCAGCTTAGGGGCCCTAGGGGCAGATACG. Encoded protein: CASSLGALGADT. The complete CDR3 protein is CASSLGALGADTQYF.

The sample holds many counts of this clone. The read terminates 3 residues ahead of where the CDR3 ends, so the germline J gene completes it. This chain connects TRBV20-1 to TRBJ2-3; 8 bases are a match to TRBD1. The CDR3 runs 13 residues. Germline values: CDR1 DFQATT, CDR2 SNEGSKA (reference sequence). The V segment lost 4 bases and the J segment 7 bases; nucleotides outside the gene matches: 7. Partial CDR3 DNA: TGCAGTGCTACCCGGACAGGGCCACATACG. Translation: CSATRTGPHT. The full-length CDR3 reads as CSATRTGPHTQYF.

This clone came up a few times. The CDR3 spells CASSALIRNRGQRDEQFF. The sequenced part of the CDR3 DNA is TGTGCCAGTAGTGCCCTGATCCGTAACAGGGGACAGAGGGATGAG. This chain links TRBV19 with TRBJ2-1; 7 bases agree with TRBD1. The observed sequence ends 3 residues before the CDR3 terminus, with the missing tail filled in from the germline J gene. The CDR3 loop spans 18 amino acids. The germline V gene encodes CDR1 LNHDA and CDR2 SQIVND (reference sequence). The trim removed 5 bases at V and 8 bases at J, leaving 21 bases unmatched. Looking up the rest from reference TRBV19 and TRBJ2-1 gives the full variable domain: DGGITQSPKYLFRKEGQNVTLSCEQNLNHDAMYWYRQDPGQGLRLIYYSQIVNDFQKGDIAEGYSVSREKKESFPLTVTSAQKNPTAFYLCASSALIRNRGQRDEQFFGPGTRLTVL.

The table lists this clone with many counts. The CDR3 here is CASSPYGGLPVRDTQYF. CDR3 DNA, as far as it was read: TGTGCCAGCAGCCCCTATGGGGGACTCCCCGTGAGGGATACG. The chain is built from TRBV4-2 and TRBJ2-3; TRBD2 might be the D (6 bases). The DNA ends 3 residues before the CDR3 does, and the rest of the CDR3 is filled in from the germline J gene. The germline V and J ends were trimmed by 4 bases and 6 bases, with 23 bases remaining between them. The CDR3 totals 17 residues. Germline loops: CDR1 LGHNA, CDR2 YNFKEQ.

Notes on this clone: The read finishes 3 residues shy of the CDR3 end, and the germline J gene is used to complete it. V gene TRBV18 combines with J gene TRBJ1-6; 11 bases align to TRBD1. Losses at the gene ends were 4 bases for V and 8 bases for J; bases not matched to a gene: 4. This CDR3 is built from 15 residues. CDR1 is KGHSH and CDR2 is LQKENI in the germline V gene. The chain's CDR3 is CASSLRTGGDSPLHF. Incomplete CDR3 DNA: TGTGCCAGCTCACTTCGGACAGGGGGCGATTCACCC. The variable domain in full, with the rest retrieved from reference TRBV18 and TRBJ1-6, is NAGVMQNPRHLVRRRGQEARLRCSPMKGHSHVYWYRQLPEEGLKFMVYLQKENIIDESGMPKERFSAEFPKEGPSILRIQQVVRGDSAAYFCASSLRTGGDSPLHFGNGTRLTVT.

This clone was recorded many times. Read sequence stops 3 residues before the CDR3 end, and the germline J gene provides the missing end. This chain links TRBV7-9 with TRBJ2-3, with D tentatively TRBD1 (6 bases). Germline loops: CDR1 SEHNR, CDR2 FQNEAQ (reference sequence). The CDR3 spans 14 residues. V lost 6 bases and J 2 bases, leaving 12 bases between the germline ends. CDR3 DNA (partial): TGTGCCAGCAGAAAGCACAGGGCCACAGATACG. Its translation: CASRKHRATDT. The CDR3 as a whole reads CASRKHRATDTQYF. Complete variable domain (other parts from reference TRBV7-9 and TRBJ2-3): DTGVSQNPRHKITKRGQNVTFRCDPISEHNRLYWYRQTLGQGPEFLTYFQNEAQLEKSRLLSDRFSAERPKGSFSTLEIQRTEQGDSAMYLCASRKHRATDTQYFGPGTRLTVL.

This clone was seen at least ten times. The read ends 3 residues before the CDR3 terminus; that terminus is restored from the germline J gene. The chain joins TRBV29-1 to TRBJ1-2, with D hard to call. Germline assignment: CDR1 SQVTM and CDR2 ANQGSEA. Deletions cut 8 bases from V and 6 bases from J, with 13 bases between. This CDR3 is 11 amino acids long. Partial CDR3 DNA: TGCAGCTCGGGGAGAGACCATGGC. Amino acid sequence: CSSGRDHG. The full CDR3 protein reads CSSGRDHGYTF.

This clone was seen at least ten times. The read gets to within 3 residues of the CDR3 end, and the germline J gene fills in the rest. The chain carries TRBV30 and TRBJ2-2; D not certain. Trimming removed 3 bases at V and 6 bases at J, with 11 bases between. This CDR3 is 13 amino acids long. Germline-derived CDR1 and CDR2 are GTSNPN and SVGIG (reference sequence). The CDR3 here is CAWRVRAAGELFF. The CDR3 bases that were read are TGTGCCTGGAGGGTCCGTGCGGCCGGGGAG.

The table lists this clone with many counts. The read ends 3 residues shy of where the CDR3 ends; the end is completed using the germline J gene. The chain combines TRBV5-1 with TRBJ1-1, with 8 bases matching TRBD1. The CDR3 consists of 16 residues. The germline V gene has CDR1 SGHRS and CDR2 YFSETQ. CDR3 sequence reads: CASSSRIGTGLREAFF. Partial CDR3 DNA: TGCGCCAGCAGCTCCCGTATCGGGACAGGCCTAAGGGAG.

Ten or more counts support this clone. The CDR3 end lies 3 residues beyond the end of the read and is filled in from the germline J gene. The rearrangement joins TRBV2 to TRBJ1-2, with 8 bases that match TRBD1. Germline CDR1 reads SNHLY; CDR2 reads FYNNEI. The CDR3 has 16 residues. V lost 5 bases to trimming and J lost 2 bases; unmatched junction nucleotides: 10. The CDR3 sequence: CASSRITGGTNYGYTF. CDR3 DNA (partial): TGTGCCAGCAGTCGAATTACAGGGGGAACCAACTATGGC.

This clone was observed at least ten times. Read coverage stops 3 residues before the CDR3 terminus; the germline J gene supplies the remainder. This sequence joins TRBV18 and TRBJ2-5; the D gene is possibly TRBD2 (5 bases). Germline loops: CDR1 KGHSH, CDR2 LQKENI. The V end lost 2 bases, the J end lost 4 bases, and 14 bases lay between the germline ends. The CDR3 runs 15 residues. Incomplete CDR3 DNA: TGTGCCAGCTCACCAATACTGGGCGGGCCAGAGACC. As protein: CASSPILGGPET. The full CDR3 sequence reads CASSPILGGPETQYF.

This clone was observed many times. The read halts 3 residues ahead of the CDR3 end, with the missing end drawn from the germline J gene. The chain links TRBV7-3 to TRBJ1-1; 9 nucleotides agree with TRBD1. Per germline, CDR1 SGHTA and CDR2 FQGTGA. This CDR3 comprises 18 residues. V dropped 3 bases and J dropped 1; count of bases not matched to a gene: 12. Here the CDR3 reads CASSLADRDRAWNTEAFF. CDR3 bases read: TGTGCCAGCAGCTTGGCGGACAGGGACAGGGCGTGGAACACTGAA.

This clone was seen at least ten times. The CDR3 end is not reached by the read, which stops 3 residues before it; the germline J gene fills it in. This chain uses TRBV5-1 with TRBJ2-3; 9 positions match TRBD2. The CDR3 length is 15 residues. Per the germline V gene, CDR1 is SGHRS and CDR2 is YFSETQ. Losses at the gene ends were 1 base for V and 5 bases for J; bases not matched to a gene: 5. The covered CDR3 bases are TGCGCCAGCAGCTTGTTCTTAGCGGGAGAAGATACG. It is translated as CASSLFLAGEDT. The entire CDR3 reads CASSLFLAGEDTQYF.

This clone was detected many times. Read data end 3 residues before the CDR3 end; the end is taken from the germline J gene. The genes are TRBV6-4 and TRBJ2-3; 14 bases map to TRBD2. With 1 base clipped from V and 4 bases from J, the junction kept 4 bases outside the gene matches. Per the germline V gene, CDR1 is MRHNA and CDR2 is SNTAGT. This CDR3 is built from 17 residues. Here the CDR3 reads CASSDLTSGRAADTQYF. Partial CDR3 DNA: TGTGCCAGCAGTGACTTGACTAGCGGGAGGGCCGCAGATACG.

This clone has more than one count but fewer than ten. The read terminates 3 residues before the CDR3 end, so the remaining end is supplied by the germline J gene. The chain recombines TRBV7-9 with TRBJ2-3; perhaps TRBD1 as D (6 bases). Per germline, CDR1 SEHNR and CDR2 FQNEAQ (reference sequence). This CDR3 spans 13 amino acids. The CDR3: CASSLAIQGTQYF. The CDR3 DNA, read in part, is TGTGCCAGCAGCTTAGCAATACAGGGCACG.

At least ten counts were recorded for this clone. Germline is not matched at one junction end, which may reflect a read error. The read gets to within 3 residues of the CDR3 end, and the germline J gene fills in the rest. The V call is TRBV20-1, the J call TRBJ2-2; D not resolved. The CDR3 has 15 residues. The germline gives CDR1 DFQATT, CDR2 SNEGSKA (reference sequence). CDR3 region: CSASNWASNIGELFF. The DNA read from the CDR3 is TGCAGTGCTAGTAATTGGGCTTCGAACATCGGGGAG.

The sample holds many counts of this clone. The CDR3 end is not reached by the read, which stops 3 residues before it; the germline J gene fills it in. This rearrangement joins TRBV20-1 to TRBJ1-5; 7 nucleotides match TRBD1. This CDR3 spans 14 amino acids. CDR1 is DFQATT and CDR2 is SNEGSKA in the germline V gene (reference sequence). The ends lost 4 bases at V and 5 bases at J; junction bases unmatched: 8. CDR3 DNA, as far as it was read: TGCAGTGCTAATATTGTAGGGGGCGATCAGCCC. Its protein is CSANIVGGDQP. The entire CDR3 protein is CSANIVGGDQPQHF.

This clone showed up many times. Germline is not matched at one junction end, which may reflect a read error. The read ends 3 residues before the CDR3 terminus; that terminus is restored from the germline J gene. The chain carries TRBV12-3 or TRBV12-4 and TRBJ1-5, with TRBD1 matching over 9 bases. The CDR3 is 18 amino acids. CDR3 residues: CARSPAGTGRNSNQPQHF. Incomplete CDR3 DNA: TGTGCCCGCAGCCCTGCCGGGACAGGGAGAAATAGCAATCAGCCC.